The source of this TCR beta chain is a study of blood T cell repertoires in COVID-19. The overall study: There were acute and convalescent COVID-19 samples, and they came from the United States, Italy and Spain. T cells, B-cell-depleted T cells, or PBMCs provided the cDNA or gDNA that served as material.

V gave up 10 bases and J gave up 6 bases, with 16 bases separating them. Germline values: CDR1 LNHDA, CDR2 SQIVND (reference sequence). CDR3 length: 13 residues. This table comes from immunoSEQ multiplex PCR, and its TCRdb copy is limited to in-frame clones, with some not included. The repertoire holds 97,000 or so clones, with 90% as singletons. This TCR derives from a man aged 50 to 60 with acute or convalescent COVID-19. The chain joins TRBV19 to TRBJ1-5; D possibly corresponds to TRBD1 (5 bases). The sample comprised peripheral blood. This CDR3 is CATRKGSGQPQHF. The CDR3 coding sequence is TGTGCCACAAGGAAGGGGTCTGGTCAGCCCCAGCATTTT.